The 10 T cell receptor beta chains listed next were all sequenced from one sample in a study of CD8 T cells in Susac syndrome. An amount of RNA that ranged from roughly 0.5 to 1 ug was reverse transcribed with random hexamers. MiXCR, applied by TCRdb to the immunoSEQ multiplex PCR reads, yields one record per CDR3 protein. The sample includes 100,000 to 110,000 distinct CDR3 sequences, approximately 95% seen only once; the top ten take 0.3%. Material for sequencing was CD8+ T cells from PBMCs. All receptors come from a human donor with Susac syndrome.

The DNA of the CDR3 is TGTGCCAGCACCCCGGCATCTGGTGGCTACACCTTC. Translation gives CASTPASGGYTF. This rearrangement joins TRBV7-9 to TRBJ1-2; D gene uncertain. Germline V gives CDR1 SEHNR, CDR2 FQNEAQ (reference sequence). The V end lost 7 bases, the J end lost 7 bases, and 13 bases lay between the germline ends. The CDR3 runs 12 residues.

The CDR3 nucleotides read TGTGCCAGCAGTCAGGGAACTGGGGCCAACGTCCTGACTTTC. Protein sequence: CASSQGTGANVLTF. The chain links TRBV5-6 to TRBJ2-6, with TRBD1 as a possible D gene (5 bases). CDR3 length equals 14 residues. V was cut by 5 bases and J by 2 bases, with 8 bases left in between. Germline-derived CDR1 and CDR2 are SGHDT and YYEEEE.

V gene TRBV20-1 combines with J gene TRBJ2-7; no reliable D call. V lost 3 bases and J lost 2, with 11 bases in between. This CDR3 contains 13 residues. The germline V gene encodes CDR1 DFQATT and CDR2 SNEGSKA (reference sequence). The CDR3 DNA reads TGCAGTGCTAGCGGCAGGAAAACCTACGAGCAGTACTTC. As protein: CSASGRKTYEQYF.

CDR3 amino acids: CASREGARSREKLFF. CDR3 DNA sequence: TGTGCCAGCAGGGAGGGCGCCCGTTCTCGCGAAAAACTGTTTTTT. The chain is built from TRBV13 and TRBJ1-4; no clear D gene. V was shortened by 6 bases and J by 8 bases, with 19 bases between the two germline ends. This CDR3 is built from 15 residues. Germline V gene data show CDR1 as PRHDT and CDR2 as FYEKMQ (reference sequence).

The rearrangement uses TRBV29-1 and TRBJ2-7, with unresolved D. This CDR3 contains 11 residues. V was clipped by 5 bases and J by 0 bases, with 5 bases between them. CDR1 SQVTM and CDR2 ANQGSEA come from the germline V gene. This chain's CDR3 is CSVLGSYEQYF. For the CDR3, the DNA is TGCAGCGTTTTAGGCTCCTACGAGCAGTACTTC.

The chain has TRBV15 and TRBJ2-1; 10 nucleotides match TRBD1. V gave up 0 bases and J gave up 8 bases; unmatched junction bases: 13. The germline CDR1 and CDR2 sequences are LNHNV and YYDKDF (reference sequence). CDR3 length equals 18 residues. The CDR3 region is CATSRDSVWGTGVDEQFF. The DNA of the CDR3 is TGTGCCACCAGCAGAGACTCCGTTTGGGGGACAGGGGTTGATGAGCAGTTCTTC.

CDR3 in DNA: TGTGCCAGCAGCTTTTATGGTCTCAAAGAGACCCAGTACTTC. As protein: CASSFYGLKETQYF. The chain couples TRBV11-2 to TRBJ2-5; D remains ambiguous. CDR3 size: 14 residues. Trimming removed 3 bases from V and 3 bases from J, with 11 bases in between. Germline CDR1 SGHAT, CDR2 FQNNGV.

The rearrangement uses TRBV7-2 and TRBJ2-6, with D perhaps TRBD2 (6 bases). The CDR3 loop spans 17 amino acids. Trimming removed 6 bases from V and 0 bases from J, with 15 bases in between. CDR1 is SGHTA and CDR2 is FQGNSA in the germline V gene. CDR3 sequence reads: CASRAGTPSSGANVLTF. The CDR3 bases are TGTGCCAGCAGGGCCGGGACTCCTAGCTCTGGGGCCAACGTCCTGACTTTC.

The genes are TRBV29-1 and TRBJ1-1; D not certain. Germline CDR1 is SQVTM and CDR2 is ANQGSEA. There are 11 residues in the CDR3. The V end lost 4 bases, the J end lost 4 bases, and 7 bases lay between the germline ends. The CDR3 loop reads CSVGEGTEAFF. In DNA, the CDR3 is TGCAGCGTTGGTGAGGGCACTGAAGCTTTCTTT.

The table lists this clonotype with a count of one. The CDR3 DNA is TGTGCCAGCAGTCCCGGGACAGGGACGACCTACGAGCAGTACTTC. Its translation is CASSPGTGTTYEQYF. The rearrangement links TRBV12-3 or TRBV12-4 to TRBJ2-7, with 9 nucleotides matching TRBD1. This CDR3 is 15 amino acids long. V was clipped by 5 bases and J by 2 bases; unmatched bases: 7.